This TCR beta chain is drawn from a study of cytomegalovirus exposure and HLA in healthy donors. Findings of the study overall: Most TCR sequences were seen very rarely across donors, but some public TCRs occurred in many.

CDR1 MNHEY and CDR2 SVGAGI come from the germline V gene. This CDR3 spans 13 amino acids. Trimming removed 5 bases from V and 3 bases from J, with 10 bases in between. About this clone: Its antigen is currently unknown.

With 60 Vbeta and 13 Jbeta primers, the PCR was carried out. The repertoire was sequenced with immunoSEQ multiplex PCR; TCRdb's copy has only in-frame clones and lacks some. The sample carries fewer than 200,000 clones, just over 70% recorded once. The genes are TRBV6-5 and TRBJ1-1; D is uncertain. This TCR was sampled from a human donor in good health. What was sequenced was PBMCs. The CDR3: CASSRTPDTEAFF. CDR3 in DNA: TGTGCCAGCAGTCGCACACCTGACACTGAAGCTTTCTTT.